The clone carrying this T cell receptor beta chain was picked up many times. What it binds is unknown. The CDR3 length is 15 residues. Germline V lookup: CDR1 SGHTA, CDR2 FQGNSA. Trimming took 2 bases from V and 4 from J; bases not matched to a gene: 7. The sample is drawn from a study of Graves' ophthalmopathy and Graves' hyperthyroidism. Whole-study results and caveats: Separation of ophthalmopathy from stable hyperthyroidism was achieved by a 13-signature model, at 85% to 90% sensitivity and roughly 81% specificity. Blood also held most thyroid clonotypes expanded above 0.001 frequency.

The authors amplified TCR beta CDR3 regions from RNA transcripts. Second-round multiplex PCR came after a first-round RT-PCR that employed HTBI primers. TCRdb reanalysed the multiplex PCR reads using MiXCR and keeps one entry per CDR3 protein. The repertoire has hundreds of thousands of distinct CDR3 sequences, more than 40% of them found once; the top ten carry 3% to 4%. Presentation of ophthalmopathy in the donors involved moderate-to-severe activity, CAS ≥3, NOSPECS ≥4 and a duration under 3 months. The rearrangement uses TRBV7-2 and TRBJ2-7, with 8 bases identical to TRBD2. The receptor was isolated from an adult man with Graves' ophthalmopathy. Sequencing was done on a sample of peripheral blood. The CDR3 reads CASSLSAGGGYEQYF. DNA of the CDR3: TGTGCCAGCAGCTTATCGGCGGGAGGCGGGTACGAGCAGTACTTC.